The TCR beta chain under discussion was sequenced for a study of STAT5B mutations in CD4+ large granular lymphocyte leukemia. Study as a whole: Healthy donors showed HLA-associated enrichment of the CDR3 'QG' motif.

Produced via immunoSEQ multiplex PCR; TCRdb's table is partial and in-frame only. The table has roughly 30,000 clones, roughly 70% seen once; the top ten hold around 1.1%. CDR1 is LNHDA and CDR2 is SQIVND in the germline V gene (reference sequence). Deletions cut 3 bases from V and 5 bases from J, with 19 bases between. CDR3 length: 16 amino acids. Study results and caveats: Patient CD4-sorted repertoires looked more clonal than healthy CD4+ repertoires, even without putative leukemic clones.

Buffy coats from healthy blood donors served as controls. In this sample, this clone turned up a few times. Its specificity is not known. This chain joins TRBV19 and TRBJ1-1, with TRBD1 as a possible D gene (6 bases). Material for sequencing was CD4+ T cells from blood buffy coats. This receptor was taken from a human donor in good health. CDR3 loop: CASSMAGAEGGTEAFF. CDR3 bases: TGTGCCAGTAGTATGGCCGGCGCCGAGGGGGGAACTGAAGCTTTCTTT.